Only a few counts were recorded for the clone carrying this T cell receptor beta chain. Its specificity is not known. Trimming left V 2 bases short and J 8 bases short, with 19 bases between. The CDR3 is 16 residues long. CDR1 is MNHEY and CDR2 is SVGAGI in the germline V gene. This sample was taken from a study of T cells after yellow fever vaccination. Regarding the study as a whole: Booster sampling recovered most clones from primary vaccination (roughly 96% CD4, 88% CD8).

Template switching with 5'RACE generated the TCR cDNA and added a universal primer site and UMIs. TCRdb re-called the 5' RACE reads through MiXCR, storing one row per CDR3 protein. The data show some 150,000 distinct CDR3 sequences, roughly 9.6% seen once. The sample consisted of CD8+ T cells sorted from PBMCs, taken 15 days after the yellow fever booster vaccination. The TCR comes from a man aged 18-30 years who received the YFV17D yellow fever vaccine. The chain employs TRBV6-5 and TRBJ2-4; unclear D gene. The CDR3 DNA reads TGTGCCAGCAGTTACGACGGCAACCCATCTCCGGACATTCAGTACTTC. It codes for CASSYDGNPSPDIQYF.